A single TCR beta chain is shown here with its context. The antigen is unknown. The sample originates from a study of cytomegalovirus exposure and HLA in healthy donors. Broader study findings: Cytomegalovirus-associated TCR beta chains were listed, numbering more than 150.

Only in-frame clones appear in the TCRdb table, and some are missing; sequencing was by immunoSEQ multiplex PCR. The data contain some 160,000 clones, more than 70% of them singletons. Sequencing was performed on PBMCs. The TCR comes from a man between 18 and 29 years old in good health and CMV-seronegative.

The CDR3 spells CASSLFAGGTWEQYV. The CDR3 DNA reads TGTGCCAGCAGCTTGTTTGCGGGGGGGACTTGGGAGCAGTACGTC. The gene calls are TRBV5-6 and TRBJ2-7; 9 nucleotides line up with TRBD2. CDR1 is SGHDT and CDR2 is YYEEEE in the germline V gene. The J segment lost 7 bases and the V segment lost 1 base, leaving 9 bases of the junction unmatched. CDR3 length: 15 residues.